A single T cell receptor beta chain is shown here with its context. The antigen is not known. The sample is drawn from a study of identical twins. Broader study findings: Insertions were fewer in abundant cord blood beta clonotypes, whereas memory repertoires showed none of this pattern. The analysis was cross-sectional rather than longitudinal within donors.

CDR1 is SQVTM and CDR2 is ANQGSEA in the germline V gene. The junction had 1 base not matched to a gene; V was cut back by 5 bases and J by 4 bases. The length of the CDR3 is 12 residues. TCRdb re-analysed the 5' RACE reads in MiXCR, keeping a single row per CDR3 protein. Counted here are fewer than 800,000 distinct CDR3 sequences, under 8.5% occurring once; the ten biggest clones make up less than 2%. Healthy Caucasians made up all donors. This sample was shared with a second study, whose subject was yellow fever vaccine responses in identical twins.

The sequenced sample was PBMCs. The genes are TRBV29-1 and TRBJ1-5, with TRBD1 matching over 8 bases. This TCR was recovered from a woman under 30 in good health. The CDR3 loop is CSVQGANQPQHF. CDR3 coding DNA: TGCAGCGTTCAGGGGGCTAATCAGCCCCAGCATTTT.